The 11 T cell receptor beta chains given below trace back to one sample, sequenced in a study of cytomegalovirus exposure and HLA in healthy donors. Researchers ran the PCR with 60 Vbeta and 13 Jbeta primers. Method: immunoSEQ multiplex PCR; TCRdb's copy keeps in-frame clones and lacks some. The table records some 200,000 clones, 75% to 85% of them present only once. The sequencing sample was made of PBMCs. The receptors were gathered from a boy aged 10-17 years in good health and CMV-seronegative.

The V call is TRBV9, the J call TRBJ1-2, with a possible D match to TRBD1 (5 bases). The CDR3 is 14 amino acids. Trimming stripped 3 bases from V and 8 bases from J, with 17 bases between. The V gene's germline CDR1 is SGDLS and CDR2 YYNGEE. The CDR3 DNA is TGTGCCAGCAGCGCCCCTGGACGGAGGGGAGGCTACACCTTC. This codes for CASSAPGRRGGYTF.

About this clone itself: A read error may produce the germline difference seen at one junction end. The chain employs TRBV28 and TRBJ2-7; no reliable D call. The CDR3 totals 15 residues. Germline loops: CDR1 MDHEN, CDR2 SYDVKM. The chain's CDR3 is CANSFFTSASYEQYF. The CDR3 DNA reads as TGTGCCAACAGTTTTTTTACGAGCGCTTCCTACGAGCAGTACTTC.

This chain links TRBV18 with TRBJ2-7; no definite D call. The germline V gene has CDR1 KGHSH and CDR2 LQKENI. Trimming took off 2 bases at V and 0 bases at J, with 11 bases between the two ends. The CDR3 sequence is 15 residues long. As DNA, the CDR3 is TGTGCCAGCTCACCATTTAGGAGCGACTCCTACGAGCAGTACTTC. It yields the protein CASSPFRSDSYEQYF.

The chain recombines TRBV5-4 with TRBJ1-4, with 8 bases lining up with TRBD1. V lost 0 bases to trimming and J lost 8 bases; unmatched junction nucleotides: 3. Per germline, CDR1 SGHNT and CDR2 YYREEE (reference sequence). The CDR3 spans 14 residues. CDR3 sequence reads: CASSLDRGGEKLFF. The CDR3, as DNA: TGTGCCAGCAGCTTGGACAGGGGGGGGGAAAAACTGTTTTTT. The full variable domain, rest sourced from reference TRBV5-4 and TRBJ1-4, is ETGVTQSPTHLIKTRGQQVTLRCSSQSGHNTVSWYQQALGQGPQFIFQYYREEENGRGNFPPRFSGLQFPNYSSELNVNALELDDSALYLCASSLDRGGEKLFFGSGTQLSVL.

This clone was recorded once. The chain has TRBV7-2 and TRBJ2-3, with TRBD2 matching 9 bases. V lost 6 bases to trimming and J lost 5 bases; unmatched junction nucleotides: 9. The CDR3 totals 15 residues. Germline CDR1 is SGHTA and CDR2 is FQGNSA. Here the CDR3 DNA reads TGTGCCAGCAGAGCGGGGGGCCACGAGGGAGATACGCAGTATTTT. It specifies CASRAGGHEGDTQYF.

The rearrangement links TRBV6-4 to TRBJ2-3; 7 bases match TRBD2. The CDR3 is 15 amino acids. Trimming took 0 bases from V and 6 from J; bases not matched to a gene: 6. Germline V lookup: CDR1 MRHNA, CDR2 SNTAGT. The CDR3 spells CASSDSSGEGDTQYF. The CDR3 region has the DNA TGTGCCAGCAGTGACTCATCGGGGGAGGGGGATACGCAGTATTTT.

This clone was observed a handful of times. The chain is built from TRBV7-3 and TRBJ1-1; D gene ambiguous. This CDR3 region has 14 residues. V lost 1 base, J lost 5 bases, and 11 bases lay in between. Germline V gives CDR1 SGHTA, CDR2 FQGTGA. CDR3 protein: CASSLRGAETEAFF. In nucleotides, the CDR3 is TGTGCCAGCAGCTTAAGGGGAGCCGAAACTGAAGCTTTCTTT.

The chain couples TRBV7-3 to TRBJ2-3; TRBD2 agrees at 13 bases. Germline V CDR1 and CDR2: SGHTA, FQGTGA. The CDR3 runs to 15 residues. V gave up 5 bases and J gave up 5 bases; unmatched junction bases: 4. The CDR3 sequence: CASSVGLAGIDTQYF. As DNA, the CDR3 is TGTGCCAGCAGCGTGGGACTAGCGGGAATAGATACGCAGTATTTT.

This chain links TRBV30 with TRBJ2-1, with D maybe TRBD1 (6 bases). Looked up from germline, CDR1 is GTSNPN and CDR2 is SVGIG (reference sequence). V lost 8 bases and J lost 8, with 16 bases in between. The CDR3 consists of 12 residues. The CDR3 DNA reads as TGTGCCGCCAGGACAGCCGCTCATGAGCAGTTCTTC. Translated: CAARTAAHEQFF.

The chain employs TRBV29-1 and TRBJ1-3; D perhaps matches TRBD1 (6 bases). This CDR3 has 13 amino acids. The germline gives CDR1 SQVTM, CDR2 ANQGSEA. The CDR3: CTATGNSGNTIYF. CDR3 nucleotides: TGCACCGCAACAGGGAACTCTGGAAACACCATATATTTT. The full variable domain, its missing parts supplied by reference TRBV29-1 and TRBJ1-3, is SAVISQKPSRDICQRGTSLTIQCQVDSQVTMMFWYRQQPGQSLTLIATANQGSEATYESGFVIDKFPISRPNLTFSTLTVSNMSPEDSSIYLCTATGNSGNTIYFGEGSWLTVV.

J is TRBJ1-1 and V is TRBV27; no clear D gene. CDR3 size: 14 residues. Germline CDR1 is MNHEY and CDR2 is SMNVEV (reference sequence). The V end lost 5 bases, the J end lost 1 base, and 11 bases lay between the germline ends. For the CDR3, the DNA is TGTGCCAGCAGTCTAAAGAACCAGAACACTGAAGCTTTCTTT. Amino acids: CASSLKNQNTEAFF.